This entry is about one T cell receptor beta chain. Its specificity is unknown. The data were produced by immunoSEQ multiplex PCR, yet TCRdb's version contains in-frame clones alone and is incomplete. The table records about 40,000 clones, more than 75% of them present only once. This entry comes from a study of OX40 agonist ivuxolimab in advanced cancers. The wider study: Patients were treated with ivuxolimab, an agonistic anti-OX40 (CD134) antibody. Checkpoint inhibitors had been given previously to around 38% of patients.

Findings and limits, study-wide: Compared with CD4+, CD8+ T cells on average had more expanded clones.

The germline V and J ends were trimmed by 4 bases and 5 bases, with 15 bases remaining between them. Germline lookup yields CDR1 LNHNV and CDR2 YYDKDF (reference sequence). This CDR3 is 14 amino acids long. The chain recombines TRBV15 with TRBJ2-7; no clear D gene. Sample: CD4+ or CD8+ T cells sorted from blood, taken in a trial of the OX40 agonist ivuxolimab. The source is an adult with an advanced solid tumor such as melanoma, head and neck, liver or kidney cancer. CDR3 protein: CATSTGPPMDEQYF. The CDR3 DNA is TGTGCCACCAGCACCGGGCCCCCAATGGACGAGCAGTACTTC.